The following is a T cell receptor (beta chain) sequence with its context. What antigen it recognizes has not been identified. No base qualities exist here, and no much larger clone lies one base off it. The data were taken from a study of cytomegalovirus exposure and HLA in healthy donors (TCRdb year 2017). As for the study more broadly: According to a later analysis, the roughly 120 validation repertoires were produced on the same platform as the 666 repertoires of the first cohort. In addition to the first cohort of 666 subjects, a separate validation cohort of under 150 different subjects was used. The study aimed to test whether cataloging public T cell receptors could reveal signatures of past pathogen exposure. High-throughput TCR immunosequencing, statistical association of individual TCRs with disease status, and machine learning were combined to predict cytomegalovirus infection status.

V drops 2 bases and J drops 8 bases, leaving 17 bases in between. The germline V gene supplies CDR1 SGHRS and CDR2 YFSETQ. The CDR3 measures 15 amino acids from cysteine to phenylalanine. Left in the record is the CDR3 DNA by itself, 45 bases read in frame from the first base. Overall results and qualifications from the work: The authors suggested that the approach could potentially be extended to other disease states and immunological phenotypes. A later analysis found that TCRs clustered in the first cohort also tended to co-occur in the 120 or so validation repertoires, with more than 90% of cluster scores above 0. Most TCR sequences were seen in very few donors, while some public TCRs were found in many individuals. A few of the identified cytomegalovirus-associated TCR beta chains were confirmed in vitro to be specific for cytomegalovirus antigens. The study gave a list of some 150 TCR beta chains associated with cytomegalovirus. The validation cohort had no HLA typing available for a later analysis, so co-occurrence within that cohort was assessed over all 120 or so repertoires. The classifier was reported to diagnose cytomegalovirus status with high specificity and sensitivity in both the original cohort and the validation cohort.

The donors were included in the validation cohort of roughly 120 subjects, a group kept apart from the roughly 670-subject first cohort. Receptor amplification or capture employed the immunoSEQ multiplex PCR assay. In the authors' own workflow: To diagnose cytomegalovirus status from the catalog of TCR beta chain sequences, a statistical classification framework was built. TCRdb provides this immuneACCESS table in a form limited to in-frame rearrangements. Some clones are lacking; in checked studies, under half of them reflect an unresolved V gene, and why the rest are absent is not known. Clone size and V and J calls were adopted from that table, with D and trimming inferred from the DNA. In this sample the table shows 200,000 to 250,000 clones, more than 75% of which occur a single time. The ten top clones hold 2% to 2.5% of the sample.

This clonotype was sampled from a woman aged 18-29 years in good health and CMV-seropositive. The rearrangement combines TRBV5-1 with TRBJ2-1, with an unclear D gene assignment. The sequencing input was PBMCs. The nucleotides are TGCGCCAGCAGCTTCAGATTTGGCCCCTTGGATGAGCAGTTCTTC. This is translated as CASSFRFGPLDEQFF.